The text below deals with one T cell receptor (beta chain). Germline-derived CDR1 and CDR2 are SGHRS and YFSETQ. This CDR3 is 14 amino acids long. With 0 bases removed from V and 0 bases from J, the gap between germline ends came to 5 bases. This entry comes from a study of blood T cell repertoires in COVID-19. TCRdb's table, derived via immunoSEQ multiplex PCR, lists solely in-frame clones and lacks some. The data show about 130,000 clones, about 88% seen once. The sequencing input was peripheral blood. The source of this sequence is a woman older than 75 with acute or convalescent COVID-19. This chain uses TRBV5-1 with TRBJ2-3; the D is unclear. The CDR3 DNA follows: TGCGCCAGCAGCTTGGCGTCTAGCACAGATACGCAGTATTTT. This sequence encodes CASSLASSTDTQYF.